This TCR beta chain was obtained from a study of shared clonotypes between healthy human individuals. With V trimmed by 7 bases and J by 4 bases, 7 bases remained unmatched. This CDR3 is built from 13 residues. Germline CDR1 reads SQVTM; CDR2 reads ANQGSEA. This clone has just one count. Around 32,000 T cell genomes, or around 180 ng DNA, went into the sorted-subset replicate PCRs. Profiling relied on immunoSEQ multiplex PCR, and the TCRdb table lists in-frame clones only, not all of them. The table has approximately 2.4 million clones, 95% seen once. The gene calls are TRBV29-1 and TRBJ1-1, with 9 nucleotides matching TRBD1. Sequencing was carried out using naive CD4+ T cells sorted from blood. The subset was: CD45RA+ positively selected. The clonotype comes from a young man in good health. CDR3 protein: CSGTQGAFTEAFF. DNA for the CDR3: TGCAGCGGTACACAGGGGGCATTCACTGAAGCTTTCTTT.